Below are 18 T cell receptor beta chains sequenced from a single sample in a study of blood T cell repertoires in COVID-19. Profiled with immunoSEQ multiplex PCR; TCRdb holds only in-frame clones, not every one. The table has around 71,000 clones, roughly 80% seen once. Sequenced input: peripheral blood. Receptors were obtained from a man between 65 and 80 years old with acute or convalescent COVID-19.

The chain joins TRBV30 to TRBJ1-1, with 7 bases identical to TRBD1. The germline V gene has CDR1 GTSNPN and CDR2 SVGIG (reference sequence). The CDR3 covers 10 residues. J was trimmed by 7 bases and V by 5 bases; bases with no gene match: 1. CDR3 in DNA: TGTGCCTGGGGACAGGTTGAAGCTTTCTTT. Protein sequence: CAWGQVEAFF.

J is TRBJ2-2 and V is TRBV7-9; 7 bases agree with TRBD2. The V gene's germline CDR1 is SEHNR and CDR2 FQNEAQ (reference sequence). V lost 5 bases and J lost 1; bases outside the gene matches: 7. CDR3 length: 16 residues. CDR3 sequence (DNA): TGTGCCAGCAGCAGTCTTGGCGGGGGGAACACCGGGGAGCTGTTTTTT. Translating it yields CASSSLGGGNTGELFF.

The chain employs TRBV5-4 and TRBJ2-7; D possibly corresponds to TRBD1 (5 bases). V was shortened by 5 bases and J by 0 bases, with 9 bases between the two germline ends. Germline V gene data show CDR1 as SGHNT and CDR2 as YYREEE (reference sequence). This CDR3 has 13 residues. The CDR3 loop is CASRGQVSYEQYF. The CDR3 bases are TGTGCCAGCAGAGGACAAGTCTCCTACGAGCAGTACTTC. Variable domain in full (rest from reference TRBV5-4 and TRBJ2-7): ETGVTQSPTHLIKTRGQQVTLRCSSQSGHNTVSWYQQALGQGPQFIFQYYREEENGRGNFPPRFSGLQFPNYSSELNVNALELDDSALYLCASRGQVSYEQYFGPGTRLTVT.

This chain uses TRBV6-5 with TRBJ1-4; 10 bases align to TRBD1. This CDR3 is 14 amino acids long. Per the germline V gene, CDR1 is MNHEY and CDR2 is SVGAGI. The V segment lost 9 bases and the J segment 12 bases; nucleotides outside the gene matches: 13. The CDR3 DNA is TGTGCCAGTTACGGGGACAGGGGATTTCGTGAACTGTTTTTT. Amino acid sequence: CASYGDRGFRELFF.

This chain's CDR3 is CASSVGHTEAFF. CDR3 DNA: TGTGCCAGCAGCGTAGGGCACACTGAAGCTTTCTTT. The rearrangement links TRBV9 to TRBJ1-1, with D uncertain. V gave up 0 bases and J gave up 3 bases, with 3 bases separating them. The length of the CDR3 is 12 residues. Per germline, CDR1 SGDLS and CDR2 YYNGEE.

The chain couples TRBV9 to TRBJ1-2; D gene ambiguous. V gave up 5 bases and J gave up 0 bases, with 8 bases separating them. This CDR3 contains 13 residues. Germline assignment: CDR1 SGDLS and CDR2 YYNGEE. The CDR3 sequence is CASRAQANYGYTF. The CDR3 region has the DNA TGTGCCAGCAGGGCGCAGGCTAACTATGGCTACACCTTC.

The chain is built from TRBV4-2 and TRBJ2-5, with TRBD2 identical over 12 bases. CDR3 length: 18 amino acids. With V trimmed by 1 base and J by 4 bases, 10 bases remained unmatched. Germline V gene data show CDR1 as LGHNA and CDR2 as YNFKEQ. The DNA for the CDR3 is TGTGCCAGCAGCCAAGGACTAGCGGGAGACCCTGAGGGAGAGACCCAGTACTTC. Its translation is CASSQGLAGDPEGETQYF.

The V and J genes are TRBV11-3 and TRBJ2-2; D is possibly TRBD1 (5 bases). The CDR3 extends over 16 amino acids. Germline values: CDR1 SGHNT, CDR2 YENEEA. The germline V and J ends were trimmed by 5 bases and 0 bases, with 13 bases remaining between them. The CDR3 coding sequence is TGTGCCAGCAGCCTATGGGGCACCCCGAACACCGGGGAGCTGTTTTTT. Protein sequence: CASSLWGTPNTGELFF.

This clone was seen only a few times. The CDR3, as DNA: TGTGCCAGCAGCCAAGACCGAGGTACTAGCGGGGTCCAAGAGACCCAGTACTTC. Amino acid sequence: CASSQDRGTSGVQETQYF. The chain employs TRBV3-1 (or the pseudogene TRBV3-2) and TRBJ2-5; TRBD2 aligns across 10 bases. CDR1 is LGHDT and CDR2 is YNNKEL in the germline V gene (reference sequence). CDR3 size: 18 residues. With V trimmed by 0 bases and J by 1 base, 8 bases remained unmatched.

This clone was recorded only once. This chain links TRBV6-1 with TRBJ2-3; 11 positions agree with TRBD2. The CDR3 extends over 16 amino acids. CDR1 is MNHNS, CDR2 SASEGT, per germline. Unmatched junction bases numbered 5, after V lost 4 bases and J lost 2 bases. DNA for the CDR3: TGTGCCAGCAGTGTTCTAGCGGGAGGACTCACAGATACGCAGTATTTT. This translates into CASSVLAGGLTDTQYF.

The CDR3 reads CSVSSGAGSLNEQFF. The CDR3 nucleotides read TGCAGCGTTTCAAGCGGGGCAGGGTCGCTCAATGAGCAGTTCTTC. The rearrangement uses TRBV29-1 and TRBJ2-1; 7 bases line up with TRBD2. CDR3 length: 15 residues. In germline, CDR1 is SQVTM, CDR2 ANQGSEA. V shed 5 bases and J 6 bases; nucleotides not matched to a gene: 13.

This chain uses TRBV7-3 with TRBJ2-3; TRBD1 matches 8 bases. Trimming at V came to 3 bases and at J to 1 base, leaving 3 bases not matched to a gene. This CDR3 comprises 15 residues. Germline CDR1 reads SGHTA; CDR2 reads FQGTGA. This CDR3 is CASSLTGARTDTQYF. CDR3 sequence (DNA): TGTGCCAGCAGCTTGACAGGGGCCCGCACAGATACGCAGTATTTT.

The chain joins TRBV6-5 to TRBJ1-1; D uncertain. V was trimmed by 5 bases and J by 6 bases, leaving 16 bases between them. Germline V gene lookup returns CDR1 MNHEY and CDR2 SVGAGI. The length of the CDR3 is 14 residues. The CDR3 DNA reads TGTGCCAGCAGTCGTAGAGATGGTTACGCTGAAGCTTTCTTT. Protein product: CASSRRDGYAEAFF.

V gene TRBV6-5 combines with J gene TRBJ1-2, with a tentative D call TRBD1 (5 bases). Per germline, CDR1 MNHEY and CDR2 SVGAGI. The length of the CDR3 is 15 residues. V lost 0 bases and J lost 3, with 11 bases in between. Here the CDR3 DNA reads TGTGCCAGCAGTTACTCGGGACGGGGGTACTATGGCTACACCTTC. Translated, it gives CASSYSGRGYYGYTF.

The chain couples TRBV7-9 to TRBJ1-2; D ambiguous. Germline V gene lookup returns CDR1 SEHNR and CDR2 FQNEAQ (reference sequence). The V end was cut by 2 bases, the J end by 7 bases, with 11 bases between. This CDR3 region has 13 residues. The CDR3 DNA sequence: TGTGCCAGCAGCTTATTGGTTTCGGGTGGCTACACCTTC. It is translated as CASSLLVSGGYTF.

CDR3: CASSRGGSGSNEQFF. The CDR3 region has the DNA TGCGCCAGCAGCCGGGGGGGTAGCGGGAGCAATGAGCAGTTCTTC. The gene calls are TRBV5-1 and TRBJ2-1, with 9 bases that match TRBD2. The CDR3 length is 15 residues. Germline V CDR1 and CDR2: SGHRS, YFSETQ. Germline trimming cut 4 bases from V and 6 bases from J; bases unmatched to any gene: 8. The full variable domain, with the rest looked up from reference TRBV5-1 and TRBJ2-1, is KAGVTQTPRYLIKTRGQQVTLSCSPISGHRSVSWYQQTPGQGLQFLFEYFSETQRNKGNFPGRFSGRQFSNSRSEMNVSTLELGDSALYLCASSRGGSGSNEQFFGPGTRLTVL.

This clone occurred once. The chain carries TRBV7-6 and TRBJ1-2, with D unclear. V lost 5 bases to trimming and J lost 4 bases, with 23 bases between them. The germline gives CDR1 SGHVS, CDR2 FNYEAQ. The CDR3 contains 17 residues. This chain's CDR3 is CASSLWAGDDVSYGYTF. The CDR3 bases are TGTGCCAGCAGCCTATGGGCCGGTGACGACGTTTCCTATGGCTACACCTTC.

The V call is TRBV10-1, the J call TRBJ1-4; no clear D. The CDR3 covers 13 residues. In germline, CDR1 is WNHNN, CDR2 SYGVQD (reference sequence). Between the trimmed V and J ends, which lost 3 bases and 8 bases, there was a span of 10 bases. The CDR3 protein is CASSDGSGEKLFF. For the CDR3, the DNA is TGCGCCAGCAGTGACGGATCCGGGGAAAAACTGTTTTTT.